The present TCR beta chain was sequenced within a study of breast tumors, draining lymph nodes, adjacent tissues. Study results and caveats: Compared with basal-like, luminal-like tumors shared significantly more repertoire with nontumor tissue. Compared with lymph nodes, tumors were less diverse; compared with nontumor tissue, more. The data were judged consistent with most tumor T cells coming from lymph node and expanding in tumor. The lymph node origin of tumor T cells was framed as consistent with a hypothesis, not demonstrated.

V lost 4 bases and J lost 3; bases outside the gene matches: 4. The CDR3 runs 16 residues. Germline-derived CDR1 and CDR2 are LGHDT and YNNKEL (reference sequence). This clonotype was recorded many times. Its antigen is not identified. TCRdb ran MiXCR on the multiplex PCR reads and lists one entry per CDR3 protein. The table has around 130,000 distinct CDR3 sequences, around 20% seen once. Samples came from axillary lymph nodes draining the breast cancer. This clonotype was obtained from a female donor with breast cancer. Some clones in this sample may be carry-over from other donors' samples. The J gene is TRBJ2-1, the V gene TRBV3-1, with 12 nucleotides matching TRBD2. The specimen was axillary lymph node tissue. The CDR3 nucleotides are TGTGCCAGCAGCCGTCTAGCGGGAGGGTACTACAATGAGCAGTTCTTC. Translated, it gives CASSRLAGGYYNEQFF.